What follows is one T cell receptor (beta chain) and its context. This sample was included in a study of T cell clones after liver transplantation. This CDR3 region has 13 residues. The V gene's germline CDR1 is SGHTA and CDR2 FQGTGA. Unmatched junction bases numbered 1, after V lost 5 bases and J lost 3 bases. Produced via immunoSEQ multiplex PCR; TCRdb's table is partial and in-frame only. The top ten hold approximately 0.96% of the sample, which has around 70,000 clones, almost 95% seen once. The origin of this receptor is a human patient who received a liver transplant. The T cells may partly be graft donor cells. The sample consisted of CD4+ T cells from blood, taken around 27 months after liver transplant. The rearrangement joins TRBV7-3 to TRBJ2-7; the match to TRBD1 covers 10 bases. As DNA, the CDR3 is TGTGCCAGCAGCAGGACAGGGGGCTACGAGCAGTACTTC. Its protein product is CASSRTGGYEQYF.